This T cell receptor (beta chain) was captured in a study of human T cells and chemical hapten exposure (dated by TCRdb to the early 2020s). With regard to the full study: For sensitization, 2% DPC in acetone was applied to a roughly 2 cm by roughly 2 cm area of upper inner arm skin. Weekly therapeutic DPC doses were additionally applied to the scalp of patients throughout the roughly 23-week study period. Patch testing on the upper back used Finn chambers containing 0.01% DPC, with scoring done after 6 days according to International Contact Dermatitis Research Group standards. Alopecia areata with under or over 50% scalp involvement, alopecia totalis and alopecia universalis were represented in the patient cohort, which was mostly female. Libraries were combined into a pool for sequencing, and differences in TCR yield between samples came mainly from small differences in library volumes within the pool. Peripheral blood TCR repertoire changes were tracked in vivo in alopecia patients during primary and secondary sensitization to the hapten diphenylcyclopropenone (DPC). Blood samples were taken from patients before sensitization (week 0) and at 2, 6 and about 24 weeks after DPC sensitization. Blood for TCR sequencing was provided by twenty-nine alopecia patients at one to four time points (pre-sensitization, 2, 6 and 24 weeks).

As concerns this clonotype: Which antigen it targets is not known. No base quality values were provided; no much bigger clone lies one nucleotide off.

From its cysteine to its phenylalanine, the CDR3 spans 18 amino acids. Only CDR3 DNA is held: 54 bases, read in frame from base 1. CDR1 and CDR2 are read off the germline V gene as MNHEY and SVGAGI. Germline trimming amounts to 0 bases on V and 0 bases on J, with 4 as the count of junction bases outside the gene matches. Library creation used RACE. The reads were generated on a NextSeq 500. During library preparation, unique molecular identifiers were attached to individual cDNA molecules so that TCRs could be counted in a quantitative, reproducible way. Both TCR alpha and TCR beta chains were sequenced from each blood RNA sample. On the authors' methods: A median of about 87,000 TCRs per sample was observed, with a range of about 23,224 to 700,000. The Decombinator software suite was used to annotate the V, J and CDR3 of the TCR reads. For PS versus PT1 abundance plots, all samples were subsampled to the same number of TCRs (28,000). Expanded TCRs were defined as absent before sensitization and observed at least eight times at the 2-week time point. TCRdb cleaned the public reads at Q25 with fastp, built clones with MiXCR and kept in-frame beta chains. Every entry covers one CDR3 protein and lists the most common genes and DNA from its rows. TCRdb's processing, not the study's, gives the V and J calls here. Present in this sample are roughly 100,000 distinct CDR3 sequences, under 40% of which were seen just once. Around 2.8% of the sample comes from the top ten.

The sample's time point label, in plain terms: patch test 3, about 24 weeks after DPC sensitization. The treatment or condition label on this specimen signifies: therapeutic diphenylcyclopropenone sensitization with weekly scalp DPC. At each patch-test visit, blood was drawn before the patch test was applied. To be eligible, patients had to be aged 18 to 70, diagnosed with alopecia and judged suitable for DPC therapy, while pregnant patients were excluded. Total RNA was isolated from unfractionated whole blood collected in Tempus Blood RNA tubes. Study-wide findings and limitations: The number of PT1 expanded TCRs positively correlated with patch test score, significant at thresholds 8, 16 and 32 but not 4. Compared with pre-sensitization or healthy control sets, expanded TCRs formed significantly more large CDR3 similarity clusters, which is consistent with antigen-driven responses. Because every patient had alopecia, a presumed autoimmune disease, the patients' immune response might differ from that of healthy individuals. DPC sensitization did not change the number of TCRs with a frequency above 1 in 1000, and there was no evidence of changes in global repertoire structure. After repeated subsampling, the strength of the expansion versus patch-test correlation and the threshold at which it became significant changed.

This receptor was identified in a middle-aged man with alopecia areata. Some clones in this sample may be carry-over from other donors' samples. This chain joins TRBV6-5 to TRBJ2-6, and TRBD2 aligns with 8 junction nucleotides. The sample here was whole blood, taken in connection with sensitization to the hapten diphenylcyclopropenone (DPC). The nucleotides are TGTGCCAGCAGTTACTCGGGAGGGACTAGCTCTGGGGCCAACGTCCTGACTTTC. Its amino acids are CASSYSGGTSSGANVLTF.